These 2 T cell receptor beta chains share one sample of origin, sequenced in a study of CD8 T cells in Susac syndrome. Random hexamers were used to reverse transcribe an amount of roughly 0.45 to 1 ug RNA. TCRdb ran MiXCR on the immunoSEQ multiplex PCR reads and lists one entry per CDR3 protein. Of approximately 300,000 distinct CDR3 sequences listed, 85% are singletons. Sequencing input: CD8+ T cells from PBMCs. These receptors were obtained from a human donor with multiple sclerosis.

The J gene is TRBJ2-7, the V gene TRBV7-9; 7 bases are a match to TRBD2. The CDR3 sequence is 15 residues long. Germline CDR1 and CDR2: SEHNR and FQNEAQ (reference sequence). V lost 5 bases to trimming and J lost 2 bases; unmatched junction nucleotides: 9. The CDR3, as DNA: TGTGCCAGCAGCACGGGGAGGGCAGTGGCCTACGAGCAGTACTTC. Amino acids: CASSTGRAVAYEQYF.

The chain has TRBV9 and TRBJ2-1; TRBD2 matches 9 bases. Germline CDR1 SGDLS, CDR2 YYNGEE. This CDR3 has 15 amino acids. V was clipped by 0 bases and J by 8 bases; unmatched bases: 6. This CDR3 is CASSVDGLAMDEQFF. The CDR3, as DNA: TGTGCCAGCAGCGTAGACGGACTAGCGATGGATGAGCAGTTCTTC.